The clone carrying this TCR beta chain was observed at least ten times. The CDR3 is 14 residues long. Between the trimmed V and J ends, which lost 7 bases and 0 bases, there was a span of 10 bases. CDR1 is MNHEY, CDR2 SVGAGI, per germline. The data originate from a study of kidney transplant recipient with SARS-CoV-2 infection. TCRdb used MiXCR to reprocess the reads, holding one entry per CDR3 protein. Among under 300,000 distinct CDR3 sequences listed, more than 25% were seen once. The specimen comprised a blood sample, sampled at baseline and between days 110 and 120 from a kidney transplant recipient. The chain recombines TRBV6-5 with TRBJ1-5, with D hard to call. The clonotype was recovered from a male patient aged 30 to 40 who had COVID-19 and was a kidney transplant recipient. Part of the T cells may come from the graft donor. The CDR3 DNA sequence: TGTGCCAGCATTGACGGAGATAGCAATCAGCCCCAGCATTTT. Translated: CASIDGDSNQPQHF.